This is a list of T cell receptor beta chains from one sample in a study of cytomegalovirus exposure and HLA in healthy donors. Using immunoSEQ multiplex PCR, the repertoire was profiled, and TCRdb retains in-frame clones only, with some absent. Of about 60,000 clones listed, approximately 95% are singletons. Sequenced sample: PBMCs. The receptors were sampled from a woman aged 18-30 years in good health and CMV-seropositive. Each CDR3 is given with its conserved first and last residue. The D gene is left open where the match is weak. Not every row has a clone size; where given, it reads once, few, many or a size class.

clone_size cdr3_length j_call v_call d_call cdr3_aa cdr3_nt
NA 12 TRBJ2-1 TRBV7-2 TRBD1 CASSLRQGPQFF TGTGCCAGCAGCCTGAGACAGGGGCCGCAGTTCTTC
NA 12 TRBJ2-7 TRBV29-1 NA CSVEAENYEQYF TGCAGCGTTGAGGCGGAAAACTACGAGCAGTACTTC
NA 16 TRBJ1-5 TRBV5-5 TRBD1 CASSSFRDRYNQPQHF TGTGCCAGCAGTTCTTTCCGGGACAGATACAATCAGCCCCAGCATTTT
few 12 TRBJ1-5 TRBV7-2 NA CASSQGNQPQHF TGTGCCAGCAGCCAGGGCAATCAGCCCCAGCATTTT
NA 16 TRBJ2-7 TRBV21-1 NA CASSKEGRDRKVEQYF TGTGCCAGCAGCAAGGAAGGCCGGGACAGGAAGGTCGAGCAGTACTTC
NA 13 TRBJ1-2 TRBV6-1 NA CASSADRLYGYTF TGTGCCAGCAGTGCTGACAGACTCTATGGCTACACCTTC
NA 12 TRBJ2-7 TRBV27 TRBD1 CASSRQGYEQYF TGTGCCAGCAGTAGACAGGGGTACGAGCAGTACTTC
NA 15 TRBJ1-2 TRBV5-4 TRBD1 CASSRRDRGLDGYTF TGTGCCAGCAGCCGCCGGGACAGGGGACTGGATGGCTACACCTTC
NA 12 TRBJ1-5 TRBV2 NA CASNGGNQPQHF TGTGCCAGCAATGGGGGGAATCAGCCCCAGCATTTT
NA 16 TRBJ1-3 TRBV28 TRBD1 CASSVGTGNSGNTIYF TGTGCCAGCAGCGTTGGGACAGGAAATTCTGGAAACACCATATATTTT
few 16 TRBJ1-5 TRBV7-8 NA CASSLGSQKGNQPQHF TGTGCCAGCAGCTTAGGTTCACAGAAGGGCAATCAGCCCCAGCATTTT
NA 14 TRBJ1-2 TRBV4-1 NA CASSSGHGVGGYTF TGCGCCAGCAGCTCAGGGCACGGTGTTGGTGGCTACACCTTC
once 15 TRBJ2-7 TRBV2 NA CASSELGGTGYEQYF TGTGCCAGCAGTGAATTGGGGGGTACAGGTTACGAGCAGTACTTC
NA 15 TRBJ2-7 TRBV7-3 TRBD2 CASSFSSGPSYEQYF TGTGCCAGCAGCTTTTCTAGCGGGCCCTCCTACGAGCAGTACTTC
NA 16 TRBJ2-2 TRBV19 TRBD2 CASSTIAGMNTGELFF TGTGCCAGTAGTACTATAGCGGGGATGAACACCGGGGAGCTGTTTTTT
NA 14 TRBJ2-2 TRBV10-3 NA CAISEFPGDGELFF TGTGCCATCAGTGAGTTCCCGGGGGACGGGGAGCTGTTTTTT
NA 14 TRBJ2-4 TRBV6-5 TRBD1 CASSYGQGINIQYF TGTGCCAGCAGTTACGGACAGGGGATAAACATTCAGTACTTC
NA 14 TRBJ1-1 TRBV5-8 TRBD1 CASSLKTGLTEAFF TGTGCCAGCAGCTTAAAGACAGGGTTAACTGAAGCTTTCTTT
NA 16 TRBJ1-6 TRBV28 TRBD1 CASSLFPGQHNSPLHF TGTGCCAGCAGTTTGTTCCCGGGACAGCATAATTCACCCCTCCACTTT
NA 11 TRBJ1-2 TRBV6-5 NA CAIRRGPIYTF TGTGCCATAAGGAGGGGTCCGATCTACACCTTC
NA 14 TRBJ1-4 TRBV18 TRBD1 CASSPGTGDEKLFF TGTGCCAGCTCTCCCGGGACAGGGGATGAAAAACTGTTTTTT
NA 14 TRBJ2-5 TRBV28 TRBD2 CASNAGGIRETQYF TGTGCCAGCAACGCCGGGGGGATCCGAGAGACCCAGTACTTC
NA 14 TRBJ1-4 TRBV6-6 TRBD1 CASMRDRGTEKLFF TGTGCCAGCATGCGGGACAGGGGAACTGAAAAACTGTTTTTT
NA 13 TRBJ2-1 TRBV4-3 NA CASSQDLGHEQFF TGCGCCAGCAGCCAAGATCTAGGCCATGAGCAGTTCTTC
NA 12 TRBJ2-1 TRBV29-1 NA CSVEQVYNEQFF TGCAGCGTTGAGCAGGTCTACAATGAGCAGTTCTTC
NA 15 TRBJ2-3 TRBV2 TRBD2 CASSALAGGQDTQYF TGTGCCAGCAGTGCTTTAGCGGGGGGGCAAGATACGCAGTATTTT
NA 15 TRBJ2-2 TRBV15 NA CATSRVGEGTGELFF TGTGCCACCAGCAGAGTCGGCGAGGGAACCGGGGAGCTGTTTTTT
once 13 TRBJ2-1 TRBV7-6 NA CASSLPSDSEQFF TGTGCCAGCAGCTTACCATCCGACAGCGAGCAGTTCTTC
NA 12 TRBJ2-7 TRBV29-1 NA CSVTENSYEQYF TGCAGCGTGACTGAAAACTCCTACGAGCAGTACTTC
once 15 TRBJ1-1 TRBV10-3 NA CAISDELVGNTEAFF TGTGCCATCAGTGACGAACTGGTCGGGAACACTGAAGCTTTCTTT
NA 15 TRBJ1-5 TRBV6-5 NA CASSLGAEGNQPQHF TGTGCCAGCAGTCTGGGCGCGGAGGGCAATCAGCCCCAGCATTTT
NA 15 TRBJ2-1 TRBV2 TRBD2 CASSPTSGGTREQFF TGTGCCAGCAGTCCGACTAGCGGGGGGACTCGTGAGCAGTTCTTC
once 15 TRBJ1-4 TRBV6-1 NA CASSVSWGLGEKLFF TGTGCCAGCAGTGTATCATGGGGGCTCGGTGAAAAACTGTTTTTT
NA 15 TRBJ1-2 TRBV4-3 NA CASSQVRGRNYGYTF TGCGCCAGCAGCCAAGTTCGGGGAAGAAACTATGGCTACACCTTC
NA 14 TRBJ1-2 TRBV19 TRBD1 CANLVVTGGTGYTF TGTGCCAATTTGGTGGTAACAGGGGGCACTGGCTACACCTTC
NA 12 TRBJ2-7 TRBV13 TRBD2 CATRSLGGEQYF TGTGCCACCCGGAGCTTGGGGGGGGAGCAGTACTTC
NA 15 TRBJ2-3 TRBV5-1 NA CASSSGTRSTDTQYF TGCGCCAGCAGCTCAGGGACTCGTAGCACAGATACGCAGTATTTT
NA 15 TRBJ1-4 TRBV6-5 NA CASSYTPATNEKLFF TGTGCCAGCAGTTACACCCCAGCAACTAATGAAAAACTGTTTTTT
NA 13 TRBJ1-1 TRBV19 NA CASSIDPSGEAFF TGTGCCAGTAGTATAGATCCATCGGGGGAAGCTTTCTTT